A single sample gave rise to the 24 T cell receptor beta chains below, sequenced in a study of cytomegalovirus exposure and HLA in healthy donors. PCR primers comprised 60 Vbeta and 13 Jbeta primers. This table comes from immunoSEQ multiplex PCR, and its TCRdb copy is limited to in-frame clones, with some not included. Of under 200,000 clones in the sample, 75% to 85% are singletons; the top ten hold 0.35% to 0.5%. The specimen sequenced was PBMCs. These receptors came from a male donor in good health and CMV-seropositive.

This chain links TRBV7-6 with TRBJ2-2, with D tentatively TRBD2 (5 bases). V lost 4 bases and J lost 4, with 7 bases in between. The CDR3 runs 13 residues. CDR1 and CDR2 from the germline V gene are SGHVS and FNYEAQ. CDR3 nucleotide sequence: TGTGCCAGCAGCTACCGGGGCACCGGGGAGCTGTTTTTT. It specifies CASSYRGTGELFF.

This rearrangement joins TRBV5-4 to TRBJ2-3, with D possibly TRBD1 on 5 matching bases. Trimming cost V 0 bases and J 1 base, with 12 bases left between them. The CDR3 is 16 residues long. Germline CDR1 is SGHNT and CDR2 is YYREEE (reference sequence). For the CDR3, the DNA is TGTGCCAGCAGCTTGGAAGGGGCAGAGGGCACAGATACGCAGTATTTT. Translation: CASSLEGAEGTDTQYF.

The V gene is TRBV18, the J gene TRBJ1-6; D gene unclear. V was cut by 6 bases and J by 5 bases, with 8 bases left in between. Per the germline V gene, CDR1 is KGHSH and CDR2 is LQKENI. This CDR3 has 13 residues. The CDR3, as DNA: TGTGCCAGCTCGGAGGCCGATAATTCACCCCTCCACTTT. Translating it yields CASSEADNSPLHF. Supplemented by reference TRBV18 and TRBJ1-6, the full variable domain reads NAGVMQNPRHLVRRRGQEARLRCSPMKGHSHVYWYRQLPEEGLKFMVYLQKENIIDESGMPKERFSAEFPKEGPSILRIQQVVRGDSAAYFCASSEADNSPLHFGNGTRLTVT.

The V and J genes are TRBV9 and TRBJ2-3; 10 nucleotides align to TRBD2. Germline values: CDR1 SGDLS, CDR2 YYNGEE. The length of the CDR3 is 16 residues. Losses at the gene ends were 3 bases for V and 1 base for J; bases not matched to a gene: 5. The CDR3 loop reads CASSGERGGRTDTQYF. The DNA of the CDR3 is TGTGCCAGCAGCGGGGAGCGGGGGGGCCGCACAGATACGCAGTATTTT.

The chain joins TRBV4-1 to TRBJ1-1; D perhaps matches TRBD1 (6 bases). The length of the CDR3 is 14 residues. CDR1 and CDR2 from the germline V gene are MGHRA and YSYEKL. V was pared by 4 bases and J by 5 bases, with 14 bases between. The CDR3 here is CASSPGRGFTEAFF. CDR3 nucleotide sequence: TGCGCCAGCAGCCCTGGGAGGGGGTTTACTGAAGCTTTCTTT.

This sequence joins TRBV4-1 and TRBJ2-7; the match to TRBD1 covers 9 bases. This CDR3 contains 16 residues. After removal of 0 bases from V and 5 bases from J, the junction contained 8 bases not matched to a gene. Germline CDR1 MGHRA, CDR2 YSYEKL. The CDR3 here is CASSQDLGTGSDEQYF. In DNA, the CDR3 is TGCGCCAGCAGCCAAGATTTGGGGACAGGGTCCGACGAGCAGTACTTC.

This chain uses TRBV12-5 with TRBJ2-1, with 8 bases matching TRBD2. The V and J ends lost 4 bases and 5 bases, in that order; junction bases with no gene match: 10. The CDR3 covers 16 residues. From germline, CDR1 is LGHNT and CDR2 FRNRAP. In DNA form, the CDR3 reads TGTGCTAGTGGTTCCCTCCGCGGGGGGCGGAACAATGAGCAGTTCTTC. It specifies CASGSLRGGRNNEQFF.

The J gene is TRBJ2-2, the V gene TRBV13, with a possible D match to TRBD2 (5 bases). Germline CDR1 is PRHDT and CDR2 is FYEKMQ (reference sequence). CDR3 length: 14 residues. V gave up 8 bases and J gave up 4 bases, with 14 bases separating them. This CDR3 reads CASQGGETTGELFF. For the CDR3, the DNA is TGTGCCAGCCAAGGAGGCGAAACCACCGGGGAGCTGTTTTTT.

V and J are TRBV7-9 and TRBJ1-1; D is perhaps TRBD1 (5 bases). There are 15 residues in the CDR3. The V and J ends lost 3 bases and 4 bases respectively, with 15 bases between them. The germline V gene encodes CDR1 SEHNR and CDR2 FQNEAQ (reference sequence). CDR3: CASSLLSGMSTEAFF. The CDR3 DNA reads as TGTGCCAGCAGCTTGCTGTCAGGGATGTCCACTGAAGCTTTCTTT.

The chain employs TRBV7-9 and TRBJ1-5; possibly TRBD1 for D (5 bases). V lost 1 base and J lost 7, with 14 bases in between. Germline assignment: CDR1 SEHNR and CDR2 FQNEAQ (reference sequence). The CDR3 has 15 residues. The CDR3 is CASSLGVGGSQPQHF. In nucleotides, the CDR3 is TGTGCCAGCAGCTTAGGGGTGGGGGGGTCCCAGCCCCAGCATTTT.

V usage is TRBV9 and J usage is TRBJ1-5; tentative D call: TRBD1 (6 bases). Trimming took 0 bases from V and 5 from J, leaving 6 bases between them. The CDR3 contains 13 residues. Germline values: CDR1 SGDLS, CDR2 YYNGEE. CDR3: CASSVGQDQPQHF. The CDR3 nucleotides read TGTGCCAGCAGCGTAGGACAGGATCAGCCCCAGCATTTT.

The chain joins TRBV5-1 to TRBJ2-3, with a weak D call TRBD1 (6 bases). Trimming left V 3 bases short and J 2 bases short, with 13 bases between. Germline V gene lookup returns CDR1 SGHRS and CDR2 YFSETQ. The CDR3 is 15 residues long. CDR3 sequence reads: CASSSPGDLTDTQYF. CDR3 bases: TGCGCCAGCAGCTCCCCAGGGGACCTCACAGATACGCAGTATTTT.

V usage is TRBV4-3 and J usage is TRBJ1-3; 7 bases map to TRBD1. Trimming at V came to 5 bases and at J to 4 bases, leaving 14 bases not matched to a gene. CDR1 and CDR2 (germline): LGHNA, YSLEER. CDR3 size: 17 residues. CDR3: CASSKAYDRAAGNTIYF. The CDR3 bases are TGCGCCAGCAGCAAAGCCTATGACAGGGCGGCGGGAAACACCATATATTTT.

This chain uses TRBV7-2 with TRBJ1-5; D is uncertain. Germline CDR1 and CDR2: SGHTA and FQGNSA. V was shortened by 9 bases and J by 1 base, with 16 bases between the two germline ends. The CDR3 is made up of 15 amino acids. CDR3 residues: CARARGRESNQPQHF. The CDR3 nucleotides are TGTGCCAGAGCTCGAGGGAGGGAAAGCAATCAGCCCCAGCATTTT.

The chain employs TRBV6-5 and TRBJ1-3; no definite D call. CDR1 is MNHEY and CDR2 is SVGAGI in the germline V gene. The CDR3 runs to 15 residues. Trimming shortened V by 0 bases and J by 4 bases, and 10 bases separated the two germline ends. The CDR3 sequence is CASSYSTGVGNTIYF. CDR3 DNA sequence: TGTGCCAGCAGTTACTCGACCGGGGTCGGAAACACCATATATTTT.

This clone was counted only a few times. The chain links TRBV5-4 to TRBJ1-3, with D hard to call. CDR3 length equals 17 residues. Germline V gives CDR1 SGHNT, CDR2 YYREEE (reference sequence). Trimming cost V 7 bases and J 4 bases, with 24 bases left between them. The CDR3 here is CASARSGTPKAGNTIYF. DNA of the CDR3: TGTGCCAGCGCCCGAAGCGGTACACCCAAGGCGGGAAACACCATATATTTT.

This clone was detected only once. This chain links TRBV14 with TRBJ2-1; 9 nucleotides align to TRBD1. The ends lost 1 base at V and 5 bases at J; junction bases unmatched: 9. CDR3 length: 17 residues. The germline CDR1 and CDR2 sequences are SGHDN and FVKESK. CDR3 in amino acids: CASSQGWDRVRNNEQFF. CDR3 DNA: TGTGCCAGCAGCCAAGGTTGGGACAGGGTTCGGAACAATGAGCAGTTCTTC.

J is TRBJ1-5 and V is TRBV2, with unresolved D. This CDR3 has 13 amino acids. Germline-derived CDR1 and CDR2 are SNHLY and FYNNEI. The V end lost 1 base, the J end lost 4 bases, and 5 bases lay between the germline ends. CDR3 residues: CASSEGRNQPQHF. CDR3 DNA: TGTGCCAGCAGTGAAGGGCGGAATCAGCCCCAGCATTTT. The variable domain in full, completed from reference TRBV2 and TRBJ1-5, reads EPEVTQTPSHQVTQMGQEVILRCVPISNHLYFYWYRQILGQKVEFLVSFYNNEISEKSEIFDDQFSVERPDGSNFTLKIRSTKLEDSAMYFCASSEGRNQPQHFGDGTRLSIL.

The chain joins TRBV18 to TRBJ2-6; no clear D. Trimming stripped 0 bases from V and 4 bases from J, with 10 bases between. The CDR3 runs 16 residues. Germline V gives CDR1 KGHSH, CDR2 LQKENI. CDR3 amino acids: CASSPPYGLGANVLTF. The DNA for the CDR3 is TGTGCCAGCTCACCACCGTACGGTCTGGGGGCCAACGTCCTGACTTTC.

The gene calls are TRBV11-1 and TRBJ1-5; 8 positions match TRBD1. The CDR3 sequence is 13 residues long. With 5 bases clipped from V and 7 bases from J, the junction kept 4 bases outside the gene matches. Germline V gives CDR1 SGHAT, CDR2 FQDESV (reference sequence). CDR3 sequence reads: CASSQDRDQPQHF. The CDR3 DNA is TGTGCCAGCAGCCAGGACAGGGACCAGCCCCAGCATTTT.

The rearrangement links TRBV4-2 to TRBJ2-3; maybe TRBD1 (6 bases). Germline assignment: CDR1 LGHNA and CDR2 YNFKEQ. Trimming left V 0 bases short and J 6 bases short, with 13 bases between. CDR3 length equals 15 residues. CDR3 sequence reads: CASSQDAQGTDTQYF. The DNA for the CDR3 is TGTGCCAGCAGCCAAGATGCGCAGGGGACGGATACGCAGTATTTT.

V gene TRBV5-1 combines with J gene TRBJ1-2; TRBD1 might be the D (6 bases). Germline V CDR1 and CDR2: SGHRS, YFSETQ. The CDR3 consists of 12 residues. Trimming removed 7 bases from V and 6 bases from J, with 13 bases in between. For the CDR3, the DNA is TGCGCCAGCTCCGGGACACTAAATGGCTACACCTTC. It encodes CASSGTLNGYTF.

This clone showed up just once. The junction departs from germline at one end; a sequencing error may be responsible. The V gene is TRBV4-3, the J gene TRBJ2-5, with D possibly TRBD1 on 6 matching bases. Germline V lookup: CDR1 LGHNA, CDR2 YSLEER. There are 15 residues in the CDR3. The CDR3 here is CASSQEVTGWETQHF. Here the CDR3 DNA reads TGCGCCAGCAGCCAAGAGGTTACAGGGTGGGAGACCCAGCACTTC.

This clone was found a few times. The genes are TRBV6-6 and TRBJ1-5; D is uncertain. V gave up 7 bases and J gave up 0 bases, with 10 bases separating them. Germline V gene data show CDR1 as MNHNY and CDR2 as SVGAGI (reference sequence). The CDR3 loop spans 14 amino acids. The CDR3 here is CASTAGYSNQPQHF. The CDR3 nucleotides are TGTGCCAGCACAGCAGGATATAGCAATCAGCCCCAGCATTTT.